This entry is about one TCR beta chain. In this CDR3 the conserved last residue, phenylalanine or tryptophan, is missing, so a read error is likely. The data stem from a study of T cell responses to AZD1222 COVID-19 vaccine. Data came from immunoSEQ multiplex PCR; TCRdb stores just in-frame clones and leaves some out. The sample records over 100,000 clones, about 89% being singletons. Germline loops: CDR1 MNHNS, CDR2 SASEGT. Trimming removed 3 bases from V and 0 bases from J, with 9 bases in between. The CDR3 extends over 16 amino acids. The source material was peripheral blood, sampled on day 0 of AZD1222 vaccination. The clonotype originates from an adult in good health. The chain joins TRBV6-1 to TRBJ1-6; D might be TRBD1 (5 bases). The chain's CDR3 is CASSDPGSSYNSPLHL. The CDR3 DNA sequence: TGTGCCAGCAGTGATCCAGGGAGCTCCTATAATTCACCCCTCCACCTT.